This TCR beta chain emerged from a study of blood T cell repertoires in COVID-19. The CDR3 has 16 residues. CDR1 is MNHNY, CDR2 SVGAGI, per germline (reference sequence). Deletions cut 5 bases from V and 5 bases from J, with 21 bases between. The assay was immunoSEQ multiplex PCR, and TCRdb's table has in-frame clones only and misses some. The sample lists tens of thousands of clones, 85% to 95% occurring once. The rearrangement joins TRBV6-6 to TRBJ2-5, with D perhaps matching TRBD2 (6 bases). The receptor's source is a human donor in a cohort sampled during active COVID-19. Sequenced sample: peripheral blood. CDR3 DNA sequence: TGTGCCAGCAGTCCTGGATCGCCTTCTGGGGGGGAGACCCAGTACTTC. This translates into CASSPGSPSGGETQYF.